Listed here is a single T cell receptor (beta chain). Its antigen is undetermined. The sample belongs to a study of cytomegalovirus exposure and HLA in healthy donors. Broader study findings: TCR association rates varied by HLA locus in a later analysis, with DRB1 highest and HLA-C lowest. Rarity characterized most TCR sequences, yet some public TCRs appeared in many donors.

60 Vbeta and 13 Jbeta primers were used in PCR. Profiling relied on immunoSEQ multiplex PCR, and the TCRdb table lists in-frame clones only, not all of them. The table lists about 81,000 clones, just over 75% of them singletons. The sample consisted of PBMCs. This TCR was recovered from a man in his forties or fifties in good health and CMV-seropositive.

CDR3: CASSYRQDNEQFF. The CDR3, as DNA: TGTGCCAGCAGCTACCGACAGGACAATGAGCAGTTCTTC. The chain couples TRBV7-3 to TRBJ2-1; a possible D gene is TRBD1 (6 bases). This CDR3 has 13 amino acids. CDR1 and CDR2 from the germline V gene are SGHTA and FQGTGA. V shed 4 bases and J shed 5 bases, with 9 bases lying between them.